This TCR beta chain was documented in a study of T-cell reconstitution after alpha-beta-depleted transplantation in children (dated by TCRdb to about 2016). With respect to the entire study: Using TCR repertoire profiling, the study followed T-cell immune reconstitution in a quantitative way in children after TCRalphabeta/CD19-depleted allogeneic hematopoietic cell transplantation.

The intended sense of this specimen's treatment or condition label: allogeneic hematopoietic cell transplantation with graft depleted of TCRalphabeta T cells and CD19 B cells. The children who served as transplant recipients had been given grafts of TCRalphabeta/CD19-depleted allogeneic hematopoietic cells. V loses 5 bases at its end and J loses 4 bases; junction bases beyond the gene matches: 3. The CDR3 starts with the cysteine, ends with the phenylalanine, and has 13 residues. CDR3 DNA is the only sequence kept; it has 39 bases, read in frame from the first base. Library generation was performed with PCR. Reads for this sample came from an Illumina HiSeq 2500. Molecular barcoding was employed in the preparation of TCR libraries, with unique molecular identifiers being used to normalize TCRbeta repertoire quantification. The public sequencing data were trimmed at Q25 with fastp and processed into clonotypes with MiXCR by TCRdb, which kept only in-frame beta chains. Merged by CDR3 protein, the rows form single entries marked with the most common genes and DNA. The sample table lists some 110,000 distinct CDR3 sequences, about a tenth of them with a count of one. The ten biggest clones cover under 35% of the sample.

This clonotype was counted many times. It lacks a known antigen. The sample holds no much larger clone one base away, and base qualities are not on file. General findings and caveats noted by the study authors: In some patients, the high TCRbeta diversity seen at day 60 was put down to recipient T cells and intrathymic progenitors that had survived conditioning. Hyperexpanded clone frequencies declined over subsequent months; after one year, T-cell counts and TCRbeta diversity were mostly attributed to newly produced T cells. The apparently early alphabetaT-cell count recovery about two months after transplant was reportedly dependent on only several hundred rapidly expanded clones derived from non-depleted graft cells.

The rearrangement joined TRBV12-3 or TRBV12-4 to TRBJ1-1, with 8 junctional bases fitting TRBD1. This material consisted of PBMCs, taken before TCRalphabeta/CD19-depleted stem cell transplant. The receptor was derived from a boy between 2 and 10 years old with acute lymphoblastic leukemia, due to receive a stem cell transplant. The nucleotide sequence is TGTGCCAGCAGTCCGGACAGGGTCACTGAAGCTTTCTTT. This translates into CASSPDRVTEAFF.